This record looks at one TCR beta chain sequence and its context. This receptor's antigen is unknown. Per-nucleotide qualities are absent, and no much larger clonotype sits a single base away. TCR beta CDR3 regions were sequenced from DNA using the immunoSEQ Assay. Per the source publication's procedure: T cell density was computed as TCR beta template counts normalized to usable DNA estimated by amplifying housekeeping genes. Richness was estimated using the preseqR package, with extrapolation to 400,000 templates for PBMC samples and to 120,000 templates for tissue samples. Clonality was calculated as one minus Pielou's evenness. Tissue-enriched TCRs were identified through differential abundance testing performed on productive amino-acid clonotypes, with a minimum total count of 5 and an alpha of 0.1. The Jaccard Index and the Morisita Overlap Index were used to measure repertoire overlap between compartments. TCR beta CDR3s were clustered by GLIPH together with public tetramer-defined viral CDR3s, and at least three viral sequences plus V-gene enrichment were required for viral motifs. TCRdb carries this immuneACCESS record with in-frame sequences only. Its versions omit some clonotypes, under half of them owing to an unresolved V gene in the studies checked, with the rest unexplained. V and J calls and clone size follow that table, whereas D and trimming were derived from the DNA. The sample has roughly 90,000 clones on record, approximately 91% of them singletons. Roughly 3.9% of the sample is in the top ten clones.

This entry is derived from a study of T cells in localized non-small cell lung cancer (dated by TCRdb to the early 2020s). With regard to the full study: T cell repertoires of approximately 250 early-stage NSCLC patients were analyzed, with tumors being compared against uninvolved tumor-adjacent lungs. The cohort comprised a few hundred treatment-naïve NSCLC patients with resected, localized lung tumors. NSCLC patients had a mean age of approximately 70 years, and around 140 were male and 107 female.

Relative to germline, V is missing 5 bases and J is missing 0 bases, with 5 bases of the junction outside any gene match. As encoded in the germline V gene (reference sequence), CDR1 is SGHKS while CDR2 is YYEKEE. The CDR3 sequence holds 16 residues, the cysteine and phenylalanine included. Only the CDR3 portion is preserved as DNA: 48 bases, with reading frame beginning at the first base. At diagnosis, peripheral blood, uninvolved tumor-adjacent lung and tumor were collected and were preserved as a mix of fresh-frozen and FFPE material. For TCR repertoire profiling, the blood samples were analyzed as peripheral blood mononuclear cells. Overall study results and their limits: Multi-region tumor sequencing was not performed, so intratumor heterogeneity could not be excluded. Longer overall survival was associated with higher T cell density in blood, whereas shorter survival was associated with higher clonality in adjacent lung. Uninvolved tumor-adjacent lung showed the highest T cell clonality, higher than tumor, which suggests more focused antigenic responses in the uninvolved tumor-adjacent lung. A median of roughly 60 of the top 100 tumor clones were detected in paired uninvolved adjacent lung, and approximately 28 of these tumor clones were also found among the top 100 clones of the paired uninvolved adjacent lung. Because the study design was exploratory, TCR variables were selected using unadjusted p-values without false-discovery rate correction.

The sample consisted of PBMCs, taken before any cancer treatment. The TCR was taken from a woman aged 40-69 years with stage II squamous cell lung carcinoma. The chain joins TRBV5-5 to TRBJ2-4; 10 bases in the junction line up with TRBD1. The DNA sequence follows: TGTGCCAGCAGGACAGGGGGCCCCTTAGCCAAAAACATTCAGTACTTC. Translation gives CASRTGGPLAKNIQYF.